This TCR beta chain was sequenced in a study of control samples from healthy donors and cancer patients. The table came from immunoSEQ multiplex PCR; TCRdb's copy has only in-frame clones and leaves some out. The sample has 150,000 to 200,000 clones, roughly 90% seen once. This CDR3 spans 13 amino acids. Germline V gene data show CDR1 as MNHEY and CDR2 as SVGAGI. The V end lost 6 bases, the J end lost 0 bases, and 6 bases lay between the germline ends. This clonotype was obtained from a man in his thirties or forties in good health. Material for sequencing was blood. The gene calls are TRBV6-5 and TRBJ1-5; no firm D call. The CDR3 DNA is TGTGCCAGCAGGGATAATAGCAATCAGCCCCAGCATTTT. Translating gives CASRDNSNQPQHF.